Each of the 22 T cell receptor beta chains below was sequenced from the same sample in a study of T cell repertoires in aging, cancer and after chemotherapy. Peripheral blood genomic DNA, not sorted cells or RNA, was the template. TRB rearrangements spanning V, D and J were amplified using mixed TRB-A/B primers. TCRdb used MiXCR to reprocess the multiplex PCR reads, holding one entry per CDR3 protein. The sample lists approximately 9,700 distinct CDR3 sequences; about 25% were seen once. Sample: blood. Receptors were obtained from a human donor in good health.

This chain uses TRBV6-6 with TRBJ2-1; D not certain. The CDR3 loop spans 13 amino acids. Germline values: CDR1 MNHNY, CDR2 SVGAGI (reference sequence). Trimming shortened V by 0 bases and J by 3 bases, and 3 bases separated the two germline ends. CDR3 sequence reads: CASSYSNYNEQFF. CDR3 sequence (DNA): TGTGCCAGCAGTTACTCGAACTACAATGAGCAGTTCTTC.

The rearrangement joins TRBV5-1 to TRBJ2-3; D unclear. Germline CDR1 is SGHRS and CDR2 is YFSETQ. The CDR3 is 11 residues long. V lost 0 bases and J 4 bases, leaving 0 bases between the germline ends. CDR3 protein: CASSLADTQYF. The CDR3 nucleotides read TGCGCCAGCAGCTTGGCAGATACGCAGTATTTT.

The chain carries TRBV19 and TRBJ2-7, with D tentatively TRBD1 (5 bases). This CDR3 spans 15 amino acids. Germline CDR1 is LNHDA and CDR2 is SQIVND (reference sequence). V lost 4 bases to trimming and J lost 0 bases, with 13 bases between them. The CDR3 reads CASSNPTTDSYEQYF. For the CDR3, the DNA is TGTGCCAGTAGTAATCCTACGACAGACTCCTACGAGCAGTACTTC.

This clonotype turned up a few times. The chain carries TRBV28 and TRBJ1-1; no reliable D call. Germline values: CDR1 MDHEN, CDR2 SYDVKM. This CDR3 has 15 amino acids. V lost 1 base and J 2 bases, leaving 11 bases between the germline ends. CDR3 residues: CASSLYGSRNTEAFF. CDR3 nucleotides: TGTGCCAGCAGTTTATACGGTAGTAGAAACACTGAAGCTTTCTTT. Together with reference TRBV28 and TRBJ1-1, the CDR3 gives the full variable domain: DVKVTQSSRYLVKRTGEKVFLECVQDMDHENMFWYRQDPGLGLRLIYFSYDVKMKEKGDIPEGYSVSREKKERFSLILESASTNQTSMYLCASSLYGSRNTEAFFGQGTRLTVV.

This clonotype is labeled as medium-sized. CDR3 protein: CASRVAGQEDEQYF. The CDR3 DNA is TGTGCCAGCAGGGTGGCGGGACAGGAGGACGAGCAGTACTTC. The chain joins TRBV5-6 to TRBJ2-7, with 8 bases fitting TRBD1. CDR1 SGHDT and CDR2 YYEEEE come from the germline V gene. This CDR3 spans 14 amino acids. V shed 5 bases, J shed 5 bases, and the junction held 9 bases outside the gene matches.

V and J are TRBV6-1 and TRBJ2-1; 16 bases line up with TRBD2. There are 17 residues in the CDR3. J gave up 4 bases and V 3 bases, and 3 bases lay outside the gene matches. Germline V CDR1 and CDR2: MNHNS, SASEGT. The CDR3 reads CASSERGLAGGYNEQFF. CDR3 coding DNA: TGTGCCAGCAGTGAGAGGGGACTAGCGGGAGGGTACAATGAGCAGTTCTTC.

The V gene is TRBV20-1, the J gene TRBJ2-3; TRBD2 is a possible D gene (6 bases). The V end was cut by 6 bases, the J end by 0 bases, with 37 bases between. The germline V gene has CDR1 DFQATT and CDR2 SNEGSKA (reference sequence). The CDR3 has 22 amino acids. The DNA of the CDR3 is TGCAGTGCCGAACAACTCCACCCCGCCTCCCCAGCGGGCGCCACTAGCACAGATACGCAGTATTTT. Encoded protein: CSAEQLHPASPAGATSTDTQYF.

This clonotype was seen a handful of times. The CDR3 DNA reads TGTGCCAGCAGGTGGACAGAGATAGATACGCAGTATTTT. Protein product: CASRWTEIDTQYF. The J gene is TRBJ2-3, the V gene TRBV12-3 or TRBV12-4; maybe TRBD1 (6 bases). V was trimmed by 6 bases and J by 5 bases, leaving 12 bases between them. This CDR3 contains 13 residues.

This clonotype showed up just a few times. J is TRBJ2-7 and V is TRBV12-3 or TRBV12-4; possible D gene TRBD1, 8 bases. V was cut by 8 bases and J by 2 bases, with 25 bases left in between. This CDR3 has 17 residues. The CDR3 reads CASYWEGTGSSTYEQYF. The DNA for the CDR3 is TGTGCCAGCTATTGGGAGGGGACAGGCTCAAGCACCTACGAGCAGTACTTC.

Concerning this clonotype itself: This sequence may be a read error, since a much larger clone differs from it by one base. The chain carries TRBV29-1 and TRBJ1-4; D might be TRBD1 (6 bases). CDR1 is SQVTM and CDR2 is ANQGSEA in the germline V gene. The CDR3 runs 14 residues. Here the CDR3 reads CSVLKGQGREKLLF. CDR3 DNA sequence: TGCAGCGTTTTAAAGGGTCAGGGGCGTGAAAAACTGTTATTT.

The gene calls are TRBV28 and TRBJ2-1, with 11 bases aligning to TRBD2. The CDR3 contains 15 residues. The ends lost 8 bases at V and 5 bases at J; junction bases unmatched: 8. Germline CDR1 MDHEN, CDR2 SYDVKM. CDR3 loop: CASDTGTSGHNEQFF. CDR3 nucleotide sequence: TGTGCCAGCGATACCGGGACTAGCGGTCACAATGAGCAGTTCTTC.

Within the sample, this clonotype is medium-sized. The J gene is TRBJ1-2, the V gene TRBV6-1; D is uncertain. Trimming shortened V by 2 bases and J by 7 bases, and 14 bases separated the two germline ends. The CDR3 is made up of 14 amino acids. The germline V gene has CDR1 MNHNS and CDR2 SASEGT. This CDR3 is CASSEIPVPLGYTF. As DNA, the CDR3 is TGTGCCAGCAGTGAAATCCCAGTACCACTTGGCTACACCTTC.

The chain recombines TRBV19 with TRBJ2-7; TRBD1 matches at 7 bases. CDR1 and CDR2 from the germline V gene are LNHDA and SQIVND (reference sequence). CDR3 length: 16 amino acids. Unmatched junction bases numbered 16, after V lost 9 bases and J lost 2 bases. This CDR3 is CASSSRDREITYEQYF. The CDR3, as DNA: TGTGCCAGCAGCTCCCGGGACAGAGAAATCACCTACGAGCAGTACTTC.

This chain uses TRBV5-1 with TRBJ2-7; D is possibly TRBD2 (6 bases). The CDR3 totals 12 residues. Germline CDR1 SGHRS, CDR2 YFSETQ. V was cut by 5 bases and J by 4 bases, with 10 bases left in between. The DNA for the CDR3 is TGCGCCAGCAGGAAGGAGGGTTACGAGCAGTACTTC. This sequence encodes CASRKEGYEQYF.

This clonotype ranks as medium-sized. The V and J genes are TRBV30 and TRBJ2-7; D may be TRBD1 (6 bases). The CDR3 runs to 13 residues. V lost 3 bases, J lost 2 bases, and 11 bases lay in between. Germline CDR1 is GTSNPN and CDR2 is SVGIG (reference sequence). The CDR3 DNA follows: TGTGCCTGGAGACAGGGAAATACCTACGAGCAGTACTTC. Encoded protein: CAWRQGNTYEQYF.

By frequency in the sample, this clonotype is medium-sized. The rearrangement links TRBV6-5 to TRBJ2-7; 8 bases match TRBD2. CDR1 MNHEY and CDR2 SVGAGI come from the germline V gene. V shed 5 bases and J 3 bases; nucleotides not matched to a gene: 6. CDR3 length: 14 residues. In nucleotides, the CDR3 is TGTGCCAGCAGTAAGCGGGAGAGCCTCTACGAGCAGTACTTC. Its translation: CASSKRESLYEQYF.

The sample holds a few counts of this clonotype. The rearrangement joins TRBV6-5 to TRBJ1-5; possibly TRBD1 for D (5 bases). V dropped 0 bases and J dropped 0 bases, with 9 bases sitting between them. Germline CDR1 MNHEY, CDR2 SVGAGI. This CDR3 is 16 amino acids long. CDR3 residues: CASSYSTDHSNQPQHF. The CDR3 DNA reads TGTGCCAGCAGTTACTCGACAGATCATAGCAATCAGCCCCAGCATTTT.

The rearrangement uses TRBV25-1 and TRBJ2-1, with 11 bases fitting TRBD2. V was pared by 3 bases and J by 6 bases, with 13 bases of the junction left unmatched. Germline CDR1 and CDR2: MGHDK and SYGVNS. CDR3 size: 18 residues. The CDR3 nucleotides read TGTGCCAGCAGTGACCAAACCCGGGGACTAGCGGTAGGCAATGAGCAGTTCTTC. Its protein is CASSDQTRGLAVGNEQFF.

This clonotype was seen more than once but under ten times. The CDR3 sequence: CASKRAGRTDTQYF. CDR3 nucleotide sequence: TGTGCCAGCAAACGGGCTGGTCGAACAGATACGCAGTATTTT. The genes are TRBV7-6 and TRBJ2-3; no clear D gene. With 7 bases removed from V and 3 bases from J, the gap between germline ends came to 14 bases. This CDR3 contains 14 residues. Germline lookup yields CDR1 SGHVS and CDR2 FNYEAQ.

This clonotype occurred a few times. The chain uses TRBV28 and TRBJ2-7; D assignment may be TRBD1 or TRBD2 (6 bases each). CDR3 length: 13 residues. Germline values: CDR1 MDHEN, CDR2 SYDVKM. Deletions cut 6 bases from V and 2 bases from J, with 11 bases between. The CDR3 nucleotides are TGTGCCAGCAGAGGGGGGCGGACCTACGAGCAGTACTTC. Translation gives CASRGGRTYEQYF. The full variable domain, completed using reference TRBV28 and TRBJ2-7, is DVKVTQSSRYLVKRTGEKVFLECVQDMDHENMFWYRQDPGLGLRLIYFSYDVKMKEKGDIPEGYSVSREKKERFSLILESASTNQTSMYLCASRGGRTYEQYFGPGTRLTVT.

This chain uses TRBV18 with TRBJ2-3; no definite D call. The CDR3 consists of 13 residues. Trimming pared 6 bases from V and 2 bases from J, leaving 9 bases between. In germline, CDR1 is KGHSH, CDR2 LQKENI. The DNA for the CDR3 is TGTGCCAGCTCCCCGCGTACCACAGATACGCAGTATTTT. Translated, it gives CASSPRTTDTQYF.

This clonotype is labeled medium-sized. The chain is built from TRBV6-5 and TRBJ2-6; tentatively, D is TRBD2 (5 bases). Looked up from germline, CDR1 is MNHEY and CDR2 is SVGAGI. The CDR3 runs to 15 residues. V was trimmed by 10 bases and J by 0 bases, leaving 13 bases between them. CDR3 amino acids: CATNGGGSGANVLTF. CDR3 bases: TGTGCCACCAACGGAGGAGGCTCTGGGGCCAACGTCCTGACTTTC.